The 18 T cell receptor beta chains reported below all come from one sample, sequenced in a study of blood T cells in healthy people across ages. Alongside a J-beta primer mix, a sample-barcoded 5' primer served in a second PCR lasting 7 to 11 cycles. TCRdb re-called the 5' RACE reads with MiXCR, one entry per CDR3 protein. The sample consists of hundreds of thousands of distinct CDR3 sequences, under 55% of them appearing once. Sequencing input: blood. All receptors derive from a man older than 75 in good health.

The V and J genes are TRBV7-9 and TRBJ2-1; D unresolved. This CDR3 is 17 amino acids long. The V gene's germline CDR1 is SEHNR and CDR2 FQNEAQ (reference sequence). V was pared by 5 bases and J by 0 bases, with 17 bases between. CDR3 DNA: TGTGCCAGCAGCGCGCGACTCCCGAGCAACTCCTACAATGAGCAGTTCTTC. Translating gives CASSARLPSNSYNEQFF.

The chain links TRBV3-1 to TRBJ1-2, with 7 nucleotides matching TRBD1. Germline CDR1 and CDR2: LGHDT and YNNKEL (reference sequence). Trimming at V came to 0 bases and at J to 4 bases, leaving 5 bases not matched to a gene. The CDR3 has 15 residues. For the CDR3, the DNA is TGTGCCAGCAGCCAAGATTACACAGGGGCCTATGGCTACACCTTC. Its protein product is CASSQDYTGAYGYTF.

The gene calls are TRBV27 and TRBJ1-2, with D perhaps matching TRBD1 (5 bases). From germline, CDR1 is MNHEY and CDR2 SMNVEV (reference sequence). The ends were cut back, 6 bases at V and 8 bases at J, with 16 bases in the middle. CDR3 length: 13 amino acids. For the CDR3, the DNA is TGTGCCAGCAGGGAGAGGGGCCGTGAAGGCTACACCTTC. Protein: CASRERGREGYTF.

This clonotype is a singleton in its sample. This may come from a read error, since a much larger clone is one base off. The rearrangement joins TRBV6-6 to TRBJ2-5, with D perhaps TRBD2 (6 bases). V lost 2 bases, J lost 2 bases, and 18 bases lay in between. CDR1 is MNHNY, CDR2 SVGAGI, per germline (reference sequence). The CDR3 totals 17 residues. The CDR3, as DNA: TGTGCCAGCAGTTACACGAGTGGGGGGATGTCTCAAGAGACCCAGTACTTC. It is translated as CASSYTSGGMSQETQYF.

This clonotype has a handful of counts. The chain has TRBV29-1 and TRBJ2-7, with D perhaps TRBD1 or TRBD2 (7 bases each). V was cut by 3 bases and J by 5 bases, with 11 bases left in between. This CDR3 spans 12 amino acids. The germline gives CDR1 SQVTM, CDR2 ANQGSEA. The CDR3 protein is CSVDPGGDEQYF. DNA of the CDR3: TGCAGCGTTGACCCAGGGGGGGACGAGCAGTACTTC.

The chain recombines TRBV11-2 with TRBJ2-1; 7 nucleotides align to TRBD1. In germline, CDR1 is SGHAT, CDR2 FQNNGV. The CDR3 has 15 amino acids. The CDR3: CATSSGTVVYNEQFF. CDR3 bases: TGTGCTACTTCCTCCGGGACAGTGGTTTACAATGAGCAGTTCTTC. The full variable domain, with the rest looked up from reference TRBV11-2 and TRBJ2-1, is EAGVAQSPRYKIIEKRQSVAFWCNPISGHATLYWYQQILGQGPKLLIQFQNNGVVDDSQLPKDRFSAERLKGVDSTLKIQPAKLEDSAVYLCATSSGTVVYNEQFFGPGTRLTVL.

The chain employs TRBV2 and TRBJ2-1; the D gene could be TRBD1 or TRBD2 (5 bases each). The CDR3 extends over 15 amino acids. Trimming shortened V by 8 bases and J by 2 bases, and 16 bases separated the two germline ends. The germline V gene has CDR1 SNHLY and CDR2 FYNNEI. This CDR3 reads CASQPARDPYNEQFF. CDR3 bases: TGTGCCAGCCAACCCGCCCGGGACCCCTACAATGAGCAGTTCTTC.

The rearrangement links TRBV28 to TRBJ1-6; unclear D gene. Germline-derived CDR1 and CDR2 are MDHEN and SYDVKM. The CDR3 has 13 amino acids. V dropped 7 bases and J dropped 9 bases, with 13 bases sitting between them. CDR3 sequence reads: CASNPRRLSPLHF. CDR3 DNA sequence: TGTGCCAGCAATCCTAGACGGCTTTCACCCCTCCACTTT.

This clonotype was observed once. This sequence joins TRBV6-2 or TRBV6-3 and TRBJ2-1, with a tentative D call TRBD1 (5 bases). CDR1 is MNHEY, CDR2 SVGEGT, per germline. V was trimmed by 5 bases and J by 6 bases, leaving 17 bases between them. The CDR3 runs to 15 residues. In nucleotides, the CDR3 is TGTGCCAGCAGTGAGCCGGTGTCAGGGCGCAATGAGCAGTTCTTC. Encoded protein: CASSEPVSGRNEQFF.

V usage is TRBV9 and J usage is TRBJ2-5, with a tentative D call TRBD2 (6 bases). Deletions cut 0 bases from V and 5 bases from J, with 20 bases between. Germline CDR1 reads SGDLS; CDR2 reads YYNGEE. This CDR3 is built from 17 residues. The CDR3 DNA follows: TGTGCCAGCAGCGTAGAGACGGGAGATTTAGCTTTTGAGACCCAGTACTTC. Translating gives CASSVETGDLAFETQYF.

A few counts support this clonotype. The chain has TRBV20-1 and TRBJ2-7; D gene ambiguous. With the DNA end fitting TRBJ2-5 better, the J assignment may be wrong. The germline CDR1 and CDR2 sequences are DFQATT and SNEGSKA (reference sequence). The CDR3 spans 13 residues. CDR3 sequence (DNA): TGCAGTGCTTTTGGATCGTTTGGAGAGACCCAGTACTTC. Translating gives CSAFGSFGETQYF.

This sequence joins TRBV6-5 and TRBJ2-1; D unresolved. The CDR3 is 13 residues long. The germline CDR1 and CDR2 sequences are MNHEY and SVGAGI. The germline V and J ends were trimmed by 6 bases and 8 bases, with 14 bases remaining between them. This chain's CDR3 is CASSLVYLHEQFF. The DNA of the CDR3 is TGTGCCAGCAGCCTCGTTTATCTCCATGAGCAGTTCTTC.

The genes are TRBV29-1 and TRBJ1-1; 10 bases agree with TRBD1. CDR1 and CDR2 from the germline V gene are SQVTM and ANQGSEA. The CDR3 loop spans 14 amino acids. J was trimmed by 6 bases and V by 6 bases; bases with no gene match: 10. The CDR3 reads CSVGKDRGIPEAFF. The CDR3 DNA sequence: TGCAGCGTGGGGAAGGACAGGGGGATTCCTGAAGCTTTCTTT.

The V and J genes are TRBV12-3 or TRBV12-4 and TRBJ2-3; D not certain. The CDR3 sequence is 13 residues long. V gave up 4 bases and J gave up 2 bases, with 7 bases separating them. The CDR3 sequence is CASSYEVTDTQYF. For the CDR3, the DNA is TGTGCCAGCAGTTATGAAGTCACAGATACGCAGTATTTT.

This clonotype was counted between two and nine times. CDR3 protein: CASRWTARETQYF. The CDR3 region has the DNA TGTGCCAGCAGATGGACAGCCAGAGAGACCCAGTACTTC. The V gene is TRBV27, the J gene TRBJ2-5; tentatively, D is TRBD1 (6 bases). CDR1 is MNHEY, CDR2 SMNVEV, per germline (reference sequence). The CDR3 totals 13 residues. Trimming cost V 6 bases and J 4 bases, with 12 bases left between them.

The chain recombines TRBV4-1 with TRBJ2-2; TRBD1 might be the D (5 bases). Germline CDR1 and CDR2: MGHRA and YSYEKL. The CDR3 is made up of 16 amino acids. V was cut by 0 bases and J by 4 bases, with 12 bases left in between. The CDR3 nucleotides read TGCGCCAGCAGCCAAGACATACGGACACGCACCGGGGAGCTGTTTTTT. It specifies CASSQDIRTRTGELFF.

This clonotype was detected only a few times. The rearrangement links TRBV4-2 to TRBJ2-1; 12 bases line up with TRBD2. V was clipped by 1 base and J by 6 bases; unmatched bases: 7. This CDR3 has 17 amino acids. Germline V gene lookup returns CDR1 LGHNA and CDR2 YNFKEQ. Here the CDR3 DNA reads TGTGCCAGCAGCCAAGCCCAGACTAGCGGGGGCCGCAATGAGCAGTTCTTC. Protein: CASSQAQTSGGRNEQFF.

This chain joins TRBV3-1 and TRBJ1-1; weak D call: TRBD1 (6 bases). The ends were cut back, 1 base at V and 5 bases at J, with 17 bases in the middle. The germline V gene encodes CDR1 LGHDT and CDR2 YNNKEL (reference sequence). There are 16 residues in the CDR3. The CDR3 coding sequence is TGTGCCAGCAGCCAAGTAAGGGCGGACAGCGCTACTGAAGCTTTCTTT. Its protein product is CASSQVRADSATEAFF.